Below are 30 T cell receptor beta chains sequenced from a single sample in a study of blood T cell repertoires in COVID-19 (dated by TCRdb to 2019 to 2021). Libraries were prepared through the immunoSEQ multiplex PCR assay. TCRdb holds this immuneACCESS table with in-frame rearrangements only. Some clones are missing; in checked studies, unresolved V genes explain under half, and the rest has no known cause. Recorded for this sample are about 410,000 clones; about nine tenths of them occurred a single time. Under 1.5% of the sample belongs to the ten largest clones. Sequenced input: peripheral blood. Source of these receptors: a woman under 40 with active or convalescent COVID-19.

In its sample, this clone was seen a few times. The CDR3 region has the DNA TGTGCCAGCAGGTCCGGACAGGGAGAGTTTCAGCCCCAGCATTTT. Protein sequence: CASRSGQGEFQPQHF. The V gene is TRBV2, the J gene TRBJ1-5; 8 bases match TRBD1. Germline CDR1 reads SNHLY; CDR2 reads FYNNEI. J was trimmed by 6 bases and V by 6 bases; bases with no gene match: 10. The CDR3 is 15 amino acids.

Only a few counts were recorded for this clone. The chain employs TRBV7-2 and TRBJ2-5; the D gene is possibly TRBD2 (6 bases). With 3 bases removed from V and 2 bases from J, the gap between germline ends came to 13 bases. Germline V lookup: CDR1 SGHTA, CDR2 FQGNSA. This CDR3 comprises 15 residues. CDR3: CASSFHWRGQETQYF. The DNA for the CDR3 is TGTGCCAGCAGCTTTCATTGGAGGGGACAAGAGACCCAGTACTTC.

The chain employs TRBV19 and TRBJ2-7, with 9 bases identical to TRBD1. Germline-derived CDR1 and CDR2 are LNHDA and SQIVND (reference sequence). The CDR3 covers 15 residues. V lost 6 bases and J lost 3; bases outside the gene matches: 9. The CDR3 is CASRDTGGKFYEQYF. The CDR3 nucleotides are TGTGCCAGTAGGGACACAGGGGGCAAGTTCTACGAGCAGTACTTC.

This clone was picked up one time. The chain recombines TRBV30 with TRBJ2-1; TRBD1 matches at 9 bases. V trimming: 0 bases; J trimming: 8 bases; junction bases outside the gene matches: 11. Germline-derived CDR1 and CDR2 are GTSNPN and SVGIG (reference sequence). This CDR3 is 16 amino acids long. As DNA, the CDR3 is TGTGCCTGGAGTGTAGGGACAGGGTCTTTTCAGGATGAGCAGTTCTTC. Its translation is CAWSVGTGSFQDEQFF.

This clone has more than one count but fewer than ten. The V gene is TRBV5-6, the J gene TRBJ2-3; tentative D call: TRBD2 (6 bases). The length of the CDR3 is 14 residues. Trimming took off 6 bases at V and 6 bases at J, with 17 bases between the two ends. Germline V gene lookup returns CDR1 SGHDT and CDR2 YYEEEE. CDR3 loop: CASTKEGLMDTQYF. Written as DNA, the CDR3 is TGTGCCAGCACCAAGGAGGGACTCATGGATACGCAGTATTTT.

This clone is labeled as medium-sized. The J gene is TRBJ2-2, the V gene TRBV7-9, with D maybe TRBD1 (6 bases). The CDR3 sequence is 15 residues long. The germline V gene has CDR1 SEHNR and CDR2 FQNEAQ (reference sequence). V lost 6 bases to trimming and J lost 4 bases, with 15 bases between them. The CDR3 reads CASRTGRGSTGELFF. The CDR3 nucleotides are TGTGCCAGCAGAACCGGCAGGGGAAGCACCGGGGAGCTGTTTTTT.

This clone was found once. The chain links TRBV3-1 (or the pseudogene TRBV3-2) to TRBJ2-3, with 9 bases matching TRBD2. V lost 4 bases, J lost 2 bases, and 1 base stayed unmatched. The germline gives CDR1 LGHDT, CDR2 YNNKEL (reference sequence). The CDR3 has 14 residues. Written as DNA, the CDR3 is TGTGCCAGCAGCCCTAGCGGGAACACAGATACGCAGTATTTT. As protein: CASSPSGNTDTQYF.

V and J are TRBV18 and TRBJ1-1; the D gene is possibly TRBD1 (6 bases). CDR3 size: 15 residues. Germline V CDR1 and CDR2: KGHSH, LQKENI. Trimming removed 2 bases at V and 3 bases at J, with 13 bases between. In DNA form, the CDR3 reads TGTGCCAGCTCACCATTCGGACAGTTGGACACTGAAGCTTTCTTT. Translated: CASSPFGQLDTEAFF.

The chain joins TRBV6-5 to TRBJ1-5; no clear D gene. Trimming removed 2 bases at V and 0 bases at J, with 8 bases between. The CDR3 extends over 15 amino acids. The germline V gene encodes CDR1 MNHEY and CDR2 SVGAGI. CDR3: CASSYQQNSNQPQHF. The CDR3 DNA follows: TGTGCCAGCAGTTACCAACAGAATAGCAATCAGCCCCAGCATTTT.

CDR3: CASSDRYYEQYF. CDR3 in DNA: TGTGCCAGCAGTGACAGATACTACGAGCAGTACTTC. The rearrangement uses TRBV6-6 and TRBJ2-7; TRBD1 might be the D (5 bases). The CDR3 length is 12 residues. Trimming left V 5 bases short and J 3 bases short, with 8 bases between. Germline V gene lookup returns CDR1 MNHNY and CDR2 SVGAGI (reference sequence).

This clone appeared a single time. V usage is TRBV2 and J usage is TRBJ1-1; no reliable D call. The CDR3 is made up of 13 amino acids. V was pared by 6 bases and J by 1 base, with 9 bases between. CDR1 and CDR2 from the germline V gene are SNHLY and FYNNEI. The CDR3 protein is CASRVQKNTEAFF. The CDR3 DNA reads TGTGCCAGCAGAGTTCAGAAGAACACTGAAGCTTTCTTT.

This rearrangement joins TRBV5-1 to TRBJ1-2; no clear D gene. The germline CDR1 and CDR2 sequences are SGHRS and YFSETQ. Trimming left V 1 base short and J 3 bases short, with 10 bases between. The CDR3 length is 14 residues. As DNA, the CDR3 is TGCGCCAGCAGCTTGTTATCGGGGTACTATGGCTACACCTTC. Its translation: CASSLLSGYYGYTF.

CDR3 region: CASSFFSGSGYNEQFF. For the CDR3, the DNA is TGTGCCAGCAGTTTTTTTAGCGGGAGTGGATACAATGAGCAGTTCTTC. The chain links TRBV27 to TRBJ2-1; 9 bases line up with TRBD2. V lost 3 bases to trimming and J lost 4 bases; unmatched junction nucleotides: 7. There are 16 residues in the CDR3. Per the germline V gene, CDR1 is MNHEY and CDR2 is SMNVEV (reference sequence).

The genes are TRBV6-5 and TRBJ1-2, with a tentative D call TRBD1 (6 bases). Germline CDR1 and CDR2: MNHEY and SVGAGI. Trimming shortened V by 6 bases and J by 4 bases, and 12 bases separated the two germline ends. The CDR3 has 13 amino acids. The CDR3 nucleotides read TGTGCCAGCAGACCAGGGGAATCCTATGGCTACACCTTC. Its protein product is CASRPGESYGYTF.

The gene calls are TRBV27 and TRBJ1-6, with D unclear. This CDR3 region has 14 residues. Germline-derived CDR1 and CDR2 are MNHEY and SMNVEV (reference sequence). Trimming left V 4 bases short and J 4 bases short, with 8 bases between. The chain's CDR3 is CASSSGTYNSPLHF. The CDR3, as DNA: TGTGCCAGCAGTTCCGGTACTTATAATTCACCCCTCCACTTT.

V gene TRBV6-1 combines with J gene TRBJ2-7, with TRBD2 as a possible D gene (6 bases). CDR3 length: 11 residues. Per germline, CDR1 MNHNS and CDR2 SASEGT. V was clipped by 3 bases and J by 7 bases, with 7 bases between them. The CDR3 DNA follows: TGTGCCAGCAGTGACGCGGGAGAGCAGTACTTC. Amino acid sequence: CASSDAGEQYF.

This chain links TRBV4-1 with TRBJ2-1; 9 bases agree with TRBD2. Per germline, CDR1 MGHRA and CDR2 YSYEKL. J was trimmed by 4 bases and V by 2 bases; bases with no gene match: 12. The CDR3 length is 18 residues. DNA for the CDR3: TGCGCCAGCAGCCAACTTACAGCGGGGGGCCTTACATACAATGAGCAGTTCTTC. Translating gives CASSQLTAGGLTYNEQFF.

V gene TRBV5-5 combines with J gene TRBJ2-2; 7 nucleotides agree with TRBD2. The CDR3 spans 13 residues. Germline-derived CDR1 and CDR2 are SGHKS and YYEKEE (reference sequence). J gave up 11 bases and V 4 bases, and 8 bases lay outside the gene matches. The CDR3 DNA reads as TGTGCCAGCAGCCCGCCGGGGGGTGTTGAGCTGTTTTTT. This encodes CASSPPGGVELFF. Combining the CDR3 with reference TRBV5-5 and TRBJ2-2 gives the whole variable domain DAGVTQSPTHLIKTRGQQVTLRCSPISGHKSVSWYQQVLGQGPQFIFQYYEKEERGRGNFPDRFSARQFPNYSSELNVNALLLGDSALYLCASSPPGGVELFFGEGSRLTVL.

The chain carries TRBV12-3 or TRBV12-4 and TRBJ2-1, with TRBD2 matching 8 bases. V trimming: 2 bases; J trimming: 8 bases; junction bases outside the gene matches: 2. CDR3 length: 13 amino acids. CDR3 residues: CASSLSGGDEQFF. The CDR3 region has the DNA TGTGCCAGCAGTTTAAGCGGGGGAGATGAGCAGTTCTTC.

This chain uses TRBV2 with TRBJ1-5; 8 bases are a match to TRBD1. Germline CDR1 reads SNHLY; CDR2 reads FYNNEI. This CDR3 spans 15 amino acids. V was pared by 0 bases and J by 2 bases, with 0 bases of the junction left unmatched. The CDR3 nucleotides read TGTGCCAGCAGTGAAGCGGGACAGGGCAATCAGCCCCAGCATTTT. This gives the protein CASSEAGQGNQPQHF.

The chain is built from TRBV9 and TRBJ2-6, with a tentative D call TRBD2 (7 bases). Germline CDR1 is SGDLS and CDR2 is YYNGEE. This CDR3 spans 17 amino acids. V lost 0 bases and J 6 bases, leaving 16 bases between the germline ends. CDR3 sequence reads: CASSVAPGGGAANVLTF. The CDR3, as DNA: TGTGCCAGCAGCGTAGCCCCGGGTGGGGGGGCGGCCAACGTCCTGACTTTC.

J is TRBJ1-3 and V is TRBV7-9, with D unclear. Trimming stripped 2 bases from V and 0 bases from J, with 5 bases between. The CDR3 contains 14 residues. Germline-derived CDR1 and CDR2 are SEHNR and FQNEAQ (reference sequence). This chain's CDR3 is CASSLPSSGNTIYF. CDR3 nucleotides: TGTGCCAGCAGCTTACCGAGCTCTGGAAACACCATATATTTT.

This clone was seen only once. CDR3 in DNA: TGTGCCAGCAGTGATCGGTGGAGCGGGATGAGCTCCTACGAGCAGTACTTC. Translated: CASSDRWSGMSSYEQYF. The rearrangement uses TRBV6-1 and TRBJ2-7, with 7 bases fitting TRBD2. Unmatched junction bases numbered 11, after V lost 3 bases and J lost 0 bases. The CDR3 consists of 17 residues. Germline V gene data show CDR1 as MNHNS and CDR2 as SASEGT.

The rearrangement joins TRBV29-1 to TRBJ2-7, with D perhaps TRBD1 (6 bases). Germline CDR1 SQVTM, CDR2 ANQGSEA. The CDR3 is 17 amino acids. Trimming pared 4 bases from V and 4 bases from J, leaving 26 bases between. This CDR3 is CSVGGLKGVPWGYEQYF. The CDR3 nucleotides are TGCAGCGTTGGCGGATTAAAGGGGGTTCCTTGGGGTTACGAGCAGTACTTC.

This clone has a single count. This rearrangement joins TRBV3-1 (or the pseudogene TRBV3-2) to TRBJ2-1; 8 positions agree with TRBD2. The V and J ends lost 1 base and 5 bases, in that order; junction bases with no gene match: 7. Germline CDR1 and CDR2: LGHDT and YNNKEL (reference sequence). The CDR3 covers 16 residues. The CDR3 spells CASSQAMAGGNNEQFF. The CDR3 DNA is TGTGCCAGCAGCCAAGCCATGGCGGGGGGAAACAATGAGCAGTTCTTC.

This clone has just a few counts. The J gene is TRBJ1-5, the V gene TRBV19, with 7 bases aligning to TRBD1. The CDR3 length is 14 residues. The V gene end was trimmed by 7 bases and the J gene end by 5 bases; junction bases not matched to a gene: 8. Germline V gene sequence: CDR1 LNHDA, CDR2 SQIVND (reference sequence). The CDR3 here is CASNPHTGDQPQHF. In DNA, the CDR3 is TGTGCCAGTAACCCCCATACAGGGGATCAGCCCCAGCATTTT. Full variable domain (rest looked up from reference TRBV19 and TRBJ1-5): DGGITQSPKYLFRKEGQNVTLSCEQNLNHDAMYWYRQDPGQGLRLIYYSQIVNDFQKGDIAEGYSVSREKKESFPLTVTSAQKNPTAFYLCASNPHTGDQPQHFGDGTRLSIL.

The chain is built from TRBV6-2 or TRBV6-3 and TRBJ2-5; a possible D gene is TRBD2 (7 bases). Trimming left V 0 bases short and J 4 bases short, with 9 bases between. This CDR3 comprises 14 residues. Germline V gives CDR1 MNHEY, CDR2 SVGEGT. The CDR3 sequence is CASSYSGGPETQYF. As DNA, the CDR3 is TGTGCCAGCAGTTACTCCGGGGGGCCAGAGACCCAGTACTTC.

The chain couples TRBV5-4 to TRBJ2-3, with 10 positions matching TRBD2. Trimming cost V 0 bases and J 4 bases; bases outside gene matches: 8. The CDR3 extends over 17 amino acids. CDR1 and CDR2 (germline): SGHNT, YYREEE (reference sequence). The CDR3 sequence: CASSLGGALAGADTQYF. The CDR3, as DNA: TGTGCCAGCAGCTTGGGGGGAGCTCTAGCGGGAGCAGATACGCAGTATTTT. The full variable domain, in which reference TRBV5-4 and TRBJ2-3 provide the parts outside the CDR3, is ETGVTQSPTHLIKTRGQQVTLRCSSQSGHNTVSWYQQALGQGPQFIFQYYREEENGRGNFPPRFSGLQFPNYSSELNVNALELDDSALYLCASSLGGALAGADTQYFGPGTRLTVL.

The chain combines TRBV19 with TRBJ1-1, with TRBD1 identical over 7 bases. V shed 6 bases, J shed 3 bases, and the junction held 10 bases outside the gene matches. The CDR3 runs to 15 residues. Per the germline V gene, CDR1 is LNHDA and CDR2 is SQIVND (reference sequence). Written as DNA, the CDR3 is TGTGCCAGTAGCCAACAGGGGTGGTCAGACACTGAAGCTTTCTTT. It encodes CASSQQGWSDTEAFF.

The J gene is TRBJ2-5, the V gene TRBV4-2; tentatively, D is TRBD2 (5 bases). CDR1 and CDR2 from the germline V gene are LGHNA and YNFKEQ. V lost 1 base and J 5 bases, leaving 11 bases between the germline ends. The CDR3 has 14 amino acids. CDR3 sequence (DNA): TGTGCCAGCAGCCAAGGCGGTTTAGCGGAGACCCAGTACTTC. As protein: CASSQGGLAETQYF.